A selection of T cell receptor beta chains follows, all from one sample in a study of identical twins. TCRdb itself ran the 5' RACE reads through MiXCR, one entry per CDR3 protein. This table has under 1 million distinct CDR3 sequences, 12% appearing once. These data were also filed under a second study, of yellow fever vaccine responses in identical twins.

The sequencing sample was made of PBMCs. All receptors derive from a woman aged 18-29 years in good health. The CDR3 runs from the conserved cysteine through the conserved F or W. Each record gives: clone size, J gene, V gene, D gene, CDR3 DNA, CDR3 protein. The D gene is left open where the match is weak. Expanded clones are given a class, and other clones once, few, many or no size at all.

>few|TRBJ1-1|TRBV20-1|.
TGCAGTGCTAGTACAGCCACGAACACTGAAGCTTTCTTT
CSASTATNTEAFF
>few|TRBJ2-1|TRBV11-3|.
TGTGCCAGCAGCTTGGTCCGGGAGAGGAGCAATGAGCAGTTCTTC
CASSLVRERSNEQFF
>.|TRBJ2-1|TRBV12-5|.
TGTGCTAGTGGTGCGGGGCTAGACCTCAATGAGCAGTTCTTC
CASGAGLDLNEQFF
>few|TRBJ2-1|TRBV10-3|.
TGTGCCATCAGTGACCGTAGCGTCTCCTACAATGAGCAGTTCTTC
CAISDRSVSYNEQFF
>.|TRBJ2-7|TRBV4-1|.
TGCGCCAGCAGCCAAGGGTATACCCTCCCTACCTACGAGCAGTACTTC
CASSQGYTLPTYEQYF
>few|TRBJ2-1|TRBV27|.
TGTGCCAGCAGTACCCCCGGGAGCAACAATGAGCAGTTCTTC
CASSTPGSNNEQFF
>.|TRBJ2-5|TRBV14|TRBD1
TGTGCCAGCAGCCAAGGGACAGGGCGCCCCACCTTACAAGAGACCCAGTACTTC
CASSQGTGRPTLQETQYF
>few|TRBJ2-3|TRBV29-1|.
TGCAGCGTTCCCCAGCTCGGCCTATTTAGGGGGGCAGATACGCAGTATTTT
CSVPQLGLFRGADTQYF
>few|TRBJ1-5|TRBV25-1|TRBD1
TGTGCCAGCCAAGGACAGGCCAATCAGCCCCAGCATTTT
CASQGQANQPQHF
>many|TRBJ2-3|TRBV20-1|.
TGCAGTGCTGAGGGGTGGGGAACGCAGTATTTT
CSAEGWGTQYF
>.|TRBJ2-4|TRBV7-8|.
TGTGCCAGCAGCCAACAGGGCAGGTCCAAAAACATTCAGTACTTC
CASSQQGRSKNIQYF
>many|TRBJ1-5|TRBV12-3/TRBV12-4|.
TGTGCCAGCAGTTTTGCGTACGGCTCCTATCAGCCCCAGCATTTT
CASSFAYGSYQPQHF
>many|TRBJ1-1|TRBV14|.
TGTGCCAGCAGCCTGGGTATCGGCACTGAAGCTTTCTTT
CASSLGIGTEAFF
>.|TRBJ1-6|TRBV5-1|.
TGCGCCAGCAGCATACTCGGACCTGACAATTCACCCCTCCACTTT
CASSILGPDNSPLHF
>.|TRBJ1-1|TRBV5-8|.
TGTGCCAGCAGCGCCCACATGGGCACTGAAGCTTTCTTT
CASSAHMGTEAFF
>.|TRBJ2-5|TRBV2|TRBD2
TGTGCCAGCAGTTCCCGGACTAGCGTTGAGACCCAGTACTTC
CASSSRTSVETQYF
>.|TRBJ2-7|TRBV7-9|.
TGTGCCAGCAGCTCTCTAAGCGGGACAGACTACGAGCAGTACTTC
CASSSLSGTDYEQYF
>few|TRBJ1-5|TRBV15|.
TGTGCCACCAGCAGAGTCGACAGATACAATCAGCCCCAGCATTTT
CATSRVDRYNQPQHF
>few|TRBJ1-2|TRBV29-1|.
TGCAGCGTTGCTCCCCGATTTAACTATGGCTACACCTTC
CSVAPRFNYGYTF
>few|TRBJ2-7|TRBV28|.
TGTGCCAGCAGTCCTGTCCCCCTCTTAGTGGTTCCTTTACTCGAGCAGTACTTC
CASSPVPLLVVPLLEQYF
>.|TRBJ2-1|TRBV12-3/TRBV12-4|TRBD2
TGTGCCAGCAGTTTCCCAGGGACTAGCGGGAGGGGCGCCTACAATGAGCAGTTCTTC
CASSFPGTSGRGAYNEQFF
>few|TRBJ1-3|TRBV4-2|.
TGTGCCAGCAGCCAAGATCCAACGGGGGGGCCCGGAAACACCATATATTTT
CASSQDPTGGPGNTIYF
>few|TRBJ2-2|TRBV4-2|.
TGTGCCAGCAGCCAAGAGTTGAGTGGTGGCGGGGAGCTGTTTTTT
CASSQELSGGGELFF
>few|TRBJ2-4|TRBV14|TRBD2
TGTGCCAGCAGCCAAGAGTCCCTAGCGGGAGTAACGCGCCTTTACATTCAGTACTTC
CASSQESLAGVTRLYIQYF
>many|TRBJ2-2|TRBV5-1|.
TGCGCCAGCAGCTTGTCGTTTAGCGGAAACACCGGGGAGCTGTTTTTT
CASSLSFSGNTGELFF
>few|TRBJ2-7|TRBV4-1|TRBD2
TGCGCCAGCAGCCAACCGATTAGCGGGAGAGACTCCTACGAGCAGTACTTC
CASSQPISGRDSYEQYF
>.|TRBJ1-1|TRBV3-1|.
TGTGCCAGCAGCCAAGAGATCCCGGCTGAAGCTTTCTTT
CASSQEIPAEAFF
>.|TRBJ2-3|TRBV7-9|.
TGTGCCAGCAGCCCCAAGGAGTCGATAGATACGCAGTATTTT
CASSPKESIDTQYF
>many|TRBJ1-2|TRBV5-1|TRBD1
TGCGCCAGCAGCTTGGACCCCGGGACAGCTAACTATGGCTACACCTTC
CASSLDPGTANYGYTF
>many|TRBJ2-1|TRBV20-1|.
TGCAGTGCTAGAGACCCGTCTGTGCTGTATCAGCAGTTCTTC
CSARDPSVLYQQFF
>.|TRBJ2-1|TRBV28|TRBD1
TGTGCCAGCAGTTTAGCCGGGACAGGCCTATCCAGGGGGCAGTTCTTC
CASSLAGTGLSRGQFF
>few|TRBJ2-3|TRBV12-3/TRBV12-4|.
TGTGCCAGCAGTTCTTCCGCTAGCGATACGCAGTATTTT
CASSSSASDTQYF
>few|TRBJ1-3|TRBV14|.
TGTGCCAGCAGCCAAGTGCGGTTTACTGGAAACACCATATATTTT
CASSQVRFTGNTIYF
>many|TRBJ1-5|TRBV12-3/TRBV12-4|TRBD1
TGTGCCAGCCGGACAGGGATAAATCAGCCCCAGCATTTT
CASRTGINQPQHF